Presented here are 19 T cell receptor beta chains from one specimen sequenced in a study of CD8 T cells in ankylosing spondylitis. Whole-study findings and limits: Ankylosing spondylitis blood appeared to carry a characteristic TCR beta motif of several highly homologous variants.

TCRdb reprocessed the 5' RACE reads via MiXCR and lists one record per CDR3 protein. The data show approximately 520,000 distinct CDR3 sequences, with approximately 5% seen just once and roughly 3.3% held by the top ten. Which antigens these TCRs recognize remains unknown. Sequencing used blood, either unsorted or a sorted T cell fraction (not recorded which). These receptors all stem from a male donor with ankylosing spondylitis.

The rearrangement joins TRBV6-1 to TRBJ1-5; 11 bases line up with TRBD1. The V gene's germline CDR1 is MNHNS and CDR2 SASEGT. The V segment lost 8 bases and the J segment 0 bases; nucleotides outside the gene matches: 9. This CDR3 comprises 17 residues. CDR3 bases: TGTGCCAGCGCCCGGGACAGGGGGATCTATAGCAATCAGCCCCAGCATTTT. Translation gives CASARDRGIYSNQPQHF.

This clonotype was counted many times. The V and J genes are TRBV29-1 and TRBJ2-5; D is uncertain. The germline V and J ends were trimmed by 4 bases and 5 bases, with 14 bases remaining between them. Per the germline V gene, CDR1 is SQVTM and CDR2 is ANQGSEA. The CDR3 loop spans 13 amino acids. As DNA, the CDR3 is TGCAGCGTTGGGGCCGTCCTACGGGAGACCCAGTACTTC. It specifies CSVGAVLRETQYF.

This clonotype was observed many times. The chain combines TRBV20-1 with TRBJ2-5; either TRBD1 or TRBD2 may fit D (5 bases each). The V gene's germline CDR1 is DFQATT and CDR2 SNEGSKA (reference sequence). This CDR3 is built from 16 residues. With 0 bases removed from V and 5 bases from J, the gap between germline ends came to 19 bases. In nucleotides, the CDR3 is TGCAGTGCTAGAGATCTTCTGAGGGGCGATAGGGAGACCCAGTACTTC. This translates into CSARDLLRGDRETQYF.

This clonotype came up many times. V is TRBV6-1 and J is TRBJ1-1; the D gene is possibly TRBD1 (6 bases). This CDR3 has 14 residues. V gave up 3 bases and J gave up 3 bases, with 11 bases separating them. The germline CDR1 and CDR2 sequences are MNHNS and SASEGT. In nucleotides, the CDR3 is TGTGCCAGCAGTGACGGGCAGGGGCACACTGAAGCTTTCTTT. Its translation: CASSDGQGHTEAFF.

This clonotype was counted only a few times. This sequence joins TRBV28 and TRBJ2-7; D unclear. The germline CDR1 and CDR2 sequences are MDHEN and SYDVKM. The CDR3 consists of 13 residues. Trimming shortened V by 8 bases and J by 3 bases, and 14 bases separated the two germline ends. The DNA for the CDR3 is TGTGCCAGCGGAACGGTCTTGTTCTACGAGCAGTACTTC. Protein product: CASGTVLFYEQYF.

This clonotype was seen repeatedly, ten times or more. This chain connects TRBV20-1 to TRBJ1-2; 9 bases are shared with TRBD1. This CDR3 has 12 amino acids. With V trimmed by 2 bases and J by 6 bases, 1 base remained unmatched. Germline V gene lookup returns CDR1 DFQATT and CDR2 SNEGSKA (reference sequence). CDR3 sequence: CSARRTGDGYTF. Written as DNA, the CDR3 is TGCAGTGCTAGAAGGACAGGGGATGGCTACACCTTC.

About this clonotype: This sequence may be a read error, since a much larger clone differs from it by one base. This chain uses TRBV4-1 with TRBJ2-4; 7 nucleotides align to TRBD2. This CDR3 has 15 amino acids. Germline V gene sequence: CDR1 MGHRA, CDR2 YSYEKL. V gave up 2 bases and J gave up 7 bases; unmatched junction bases: 8. CDR3 sequence reads: CASSQPGLSVNIQYF. The DNA for the CDR3 is TGCGCCAGCAGCCAACCGGGACTATCAGTGAACATTCAGTACTTC.

The chain has TRBV5-1 and TRBJ2-6, with D uncertain. Germline V gives CDR1 SGHRS, CDR2 YFSETQ. The CDR3 sequence is 16 residues long. V was clipped by 4 bases and J by 1 base, with 12 bases between them. This CDR3 is CASSRASSSGANVLTF. CDR3 in DNA: TGCGCCAGCAGCCGGGCCAGTTCTTCTGGGGCCAACGTCCTGACTTTC.

This clonotype was found a few times. CDR3 sequence: CSVGGQRDNQPQHF. In DNA, the CDR3 is TGCAGTGTCGGAGGACAGCGAGACAATCAGCCCCAGCATTTT. This sequence joins TRBV20-1 and TRBJ1-5, with D maybe TRBD1 (6 bases). The CDR3 has 14 residues. CDR1 is DFQATT and CDR2 is SNEGSKA in the germline V gene (reference sequence). V was trimmed by 7 bases and J by 3 bases, leaving 16 bases between them.

This clonotype was seen at least ten times. The chain employs TRBV12-3 or TRBV12-4 and TRBJ2-1, with D unclear. V shed 8 bases and J shed 2 bases, with 10 bases lying between them. The CDR3 sequence is 13 residues long. This CDR3 reads CASSTPTYNEQFF. The CDR3, as DNA: TGTGCCAGCTCGACCCCTACCTACAATGAGCAGTTCTTC.

This clonotype occurred a few times. The CDR3 coding sequence is TGTGCCAGCAGTTTATCCTGGACGGGGGGACCAACACAAGAGACCCAGTACTTC. Protein: CASSLSWTGGPTQETQYF. The gene calls are TRBV28 and TRBJ2-5; 7 nucleotides align to TRBD2. The V gene end was trimmed by 1 base and the J gene end by 2 bases; junction bases not matched to a gene: 13. The CDR3 contains 18 residues. Germline CDR1 and CDR2: MDHEN and SYDVKM.

This clonotype has ten or more counts. The chain is built from TRBV10-3 and TRBJ2-5; D is perhaps TRBD1 or TRBD2 (6 bases each). Per the germline V gene, CDR1 is ENHRY and CDR2 is SYGVKD. This CDR3 has 13 amino acids. Trimming stripped 7 bases from V and 5 bases from J, with 14 bases between. CDR3 DNA: TGTGCCATCAAAGGGGGGCGCGGCGAGACCCAGTACTTC. The encoded protein is CAIKGGRGETQYF.

At least ten counts were recorded for this clonotype. V and J are TRBV30 and TRBJ1-2, with 9 positions matching TRBD1. The CDR3 spans 13 residues. Germline values: CDR1 GTSNPN, CDR2 SVGIG (reference sequence). V gave up 5 bases and J gave up 5 bases; unmatched junction bases: 6. The CDR3 sequence: CAWSPGTGYGYTF. The CDR3 region has the DNA TGTGCCTGGTCTCCCGGGACAGGGTATGGCTACACCTTC. Using reference TRBV30 and TRBJ1-2 for the parts outside the CDR3, the full variable domain is SQTIHQWPATLVQPVGSPLSLECTVEGTSNPNLYWYRQAAGRGLQLLFYSVGIGQISSEVPQNLSASRPQDRQFILSSKKLLLSDSGFYLCAWSPGTGYGYTFGSGTRLTVV.

At least ten counts were recorded for this clonotype. This chain uses TRBV20-1 with TRBJ2-5, with TRBD1 as a possible D gene (6 bases). The CDR3 consists of 13 residues. Trimming took off 5 bases at V and 4 bases at J, with 14 bases between the two ends. Per the germline V gene, CDR1 is DFQATT and CDR2 is SNEGSKA (reference sequence). This CDR3 is CSAGTGSRETQYF. In DNA, the CDR3 is TGCAGTGCTGGAACAGGGTCTCGAGAGACCCAGTACTTC.

This clonotype was seen repeatedly, ten times or more. This chain connects TRBV6-2 or TRBV6-3 to TRBJ2-7; 13 nucleotides line up with TRBD2. The CDR3 covers 16 residues. The ends lost 5 bases at V and 6 bases at J; junction bases unmatched: 10. Germline V gene sequence: CDR1 MNHEY, CDR2 SVGEGT. The CDR3 nucleotides read TGTGCCAGCAGTCTCCGGACTAGCGGGAGCGGGGGCGAGCAGTACTTC. It encodes CASSLRTSGSGGEQYF.

This clonotype came up many times. V is TRBV20-1 and J is TRBJ1-1, with TRBD1 as a possible D gene (5 bases). The CDR3 contains 17 residues. CDR1 and CDR2 from the germline V gene are DFQATT and SNEGSKA (reference sequence). Trimming took 0 bases from V and 3 from J, leaving 20 bases between them. The CDR3 region is CSARDMGPASAYTEAFF. CDR3 in DNA: TGCAGTGCTAGAGATATGGGGCCGGCTTCAGCGTACACTGAAGCTTTCTTT.

The sample holds a few counts of this clonotype. This sequence joins TRBV10-3 and TRBJ2-6; 8 positions agree with TRBD1. Germline V lookup: CDR1 ENHRY, CDR2 SYGVKD. With V trimmed by 8 bases and J by 0 bases, 6 bases remained unmatched. This CDR3 region has 16 residues. DNA of the CDR3: TGTGCCATCGCCACGGGACAGGACTCTGGGGCCAACGTCCTGACTTTC. This sequence encodes CAIATGQDSGANVLTF.

The sample holds many counts of this clonotype. The chain combines TRBV6-1 with TRBJ1-2; D may be TRBD1 (5 bases). The CDR3 sequence is 13 residues long. CDR1 is MNHNS and CDR2 is SASEGT in the germline V gene. Trimming stripped 8 bases from V and 1 base from J, with 11 bases between. Here the CDR3 reads CASSRTSNYGYTF. CDR3 bases: TGTGCCAGCTCGAGGACAAGTAACTATGGCTACACCTTC.

This clonotype has a handful of counts. The CDR3 region is CASSLIGANVLTF. The CDR3 region has the DNA TGTGCCAGCAGCTTGATAGGGGCCAACGTCCTGACTTTC. The chain couples TRBV5-6 to TRBJ2-6; D gene ambiguous. Trimming removed 1 base from V and 4 bases from J, with 3 bases in between. The CDR3 is made up of 13 amino acids. Germline V CDR1 and CDR2: SGHDT, YYEEEE. Filled out from reference TRBV5-6 and TRBJ2-6, the complete variable domain reads DAGVTQSPTHLIKTRGQQVTLRCSPKSGHDTVSWYQQALGQGPQFIFQYYEEEERQRGNFPDRFSGHQFPNYSSELNVNALLLGDSALYLCASSLIGANVLTFGAGSRLTVL.